The T cell receptor (beta chain) described here comes from a study of T cell changes during pregnancy in multiple sclerosis. With 5 bases removed from V and 6 bases from J, the gap between germline ends came to 18 bases. The germline V gene encodes CDR1 SGHTA and CDR2 FQGTGA. The CDR3 has 15 residues. TCRdb's copy holds only in-frame clones and misses some; the assay was immunoSEQ multiplex PCR. The sample yields 68,000 or so clones, 91% seen once. This TCR was sampled from a female donor with multiple sclerosis, enrolled in a pregnancy study. The rearrangement links TRBV7-3 to TRBJ2-3; tentative D call: TRBD1 (6 bases). Sequenced here: peripheral blood, sampled in the second trimester of pregnancy. CDR3 sequence reads: CASSPYRVTADTQYF. The CDR3 nucleotides read TGTGCCAGCAGCCCTTACAGGGTAACCGCGGATACGCAGTATTTT.